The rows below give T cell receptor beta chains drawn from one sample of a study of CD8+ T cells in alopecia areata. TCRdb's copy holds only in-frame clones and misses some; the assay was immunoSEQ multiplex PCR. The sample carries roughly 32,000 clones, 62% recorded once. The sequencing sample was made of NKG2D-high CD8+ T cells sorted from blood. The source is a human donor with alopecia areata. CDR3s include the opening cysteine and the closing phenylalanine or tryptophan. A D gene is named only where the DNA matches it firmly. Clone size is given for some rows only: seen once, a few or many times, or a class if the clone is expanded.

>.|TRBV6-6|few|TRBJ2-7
CASSYLQAYEQYF
TGTGCCAGCAGTTACCTACAGGCCTACGAGCAGTACTTC
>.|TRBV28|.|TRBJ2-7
CASSFPSADAYEQYF
TGTGCCAGCAGTTTTCCTTCGGCAGACGCCTACGAGCAGTACTTC
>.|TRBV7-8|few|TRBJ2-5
CASRLEAGGAGAYWETQYF
TGTGCCAGCAGACTTGAAGCAGGGGGAGCGGGGGCATATTGGGAGACCCAGTACTTC
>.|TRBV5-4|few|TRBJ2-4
CASSPDSGENIQYF
TGTGCCAGCAGCCCAGACAGTGGGGAAAACATTCAGTACTTC
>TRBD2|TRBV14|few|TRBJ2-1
CASSQESTSGGVHNEQFF
TGTGCCAGCAGCCAAGAATCTACTAGCGGGGGGGTCCACAATGAGCAGTTCTTC
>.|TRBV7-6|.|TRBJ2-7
CASSLLPGESSYEQYF
TGTGCCAGCAGCTTATTGCCGGGTGAGAGCTCCTACGAGCAGTACTTC
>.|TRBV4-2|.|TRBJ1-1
CASSQERGGSTEAFF
TGTGCCAGCAGCCAAGAACGAGGTGGGAGCACTGAAGCTTTCTTT
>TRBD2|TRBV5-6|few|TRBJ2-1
CASSLALAGSYNEQFF
TGTGCCAGCAGCTTGGCGCTAGCGGGCTCCTACAATGAGCAGTTCTTC
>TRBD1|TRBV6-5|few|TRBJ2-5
CASSYTTGGEETQYF
TGTGCCAGCAGTTACACCACAGGGGGCGAAGAGACCCAGTACTTC
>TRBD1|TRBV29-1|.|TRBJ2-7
CSATGTGRYEQYF
TGCAGCGCCACCGGGACAGGTCGATACGAGCAGTACTTC
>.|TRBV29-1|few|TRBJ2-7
CSVETLTGQYEQYF
TGCAGCGTTGAAACATTGACAGGACAGTACGAGCAGTACTTC
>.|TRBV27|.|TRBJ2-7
CASSLDSSYEQYF
TGTGCCAGCAGTTTAGACAGCTCCTACGAGCAGTACTTC
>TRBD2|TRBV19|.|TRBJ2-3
CASSTPRLAGGPQLPDTQYF
TGTGCCAGTAGTACCCCGCGACTAGCGGGGGGGCCGCAGCTCCCAGATACGCAGTATTTT
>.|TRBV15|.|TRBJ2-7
CATSHRADGGYEQYF
TGTGCCACCAGCCACCGGGCCGATGGGGGCTACGAGCAGTACTTC
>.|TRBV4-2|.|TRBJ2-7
CASSPTEHYEQYF
TGTGCCAGCAGCCCGACAGAGCACTACGAGCAGTACTTC
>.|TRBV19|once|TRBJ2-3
CASSIIASRTDTQYF
TGTGCCAGTAGTATAATAGCGTCACGCACAGATACGCAGTATTTT
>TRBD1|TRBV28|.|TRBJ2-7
CASFWRKGTGLYEQYF
TGTGCCAGCTTTTGGCGGAAAGGGACAGGGTTATACGAGCAGTACTTC
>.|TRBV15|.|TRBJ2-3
CATGRGGDTKARNTQYF
TGTGCCACCGGGCGCGGAGGGGACACTAAGGCGAGGAATACGCAGTATTTT
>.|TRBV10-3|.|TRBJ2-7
CAISESLGISYEQYF
TGTGCCATCAGTGAGTCGCTGGGGATCTCCTACGAGCAGTACTTC
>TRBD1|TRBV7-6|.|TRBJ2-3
CASSLLSGGADKQYF
TGTGCCAGCAGCTTATTGTCAGGGGGCGCAGATAAGCAGTATTTT
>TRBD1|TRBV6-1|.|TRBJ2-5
CASRAGTGGGETQYF
TGTGCCAGCAGGGCCGGGACAGGGGGTGGAGAGACCCAGTACTTC
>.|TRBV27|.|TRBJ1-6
CASSLLWGAEGSPLHF
TGTGCCAGCAGTTTATTGTGGGGGGCTGAAGGTTCACCCCTCCACTTT
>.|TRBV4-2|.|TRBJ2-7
CASSQEAF
TGTGCCAGCAGCCAAGAAGCCTTC
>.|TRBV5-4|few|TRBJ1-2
CASSQDGGSRGYTF
TGTGCCAGCAGCCAAGATGGGGGCAGTCGAGGCTACACCTTC
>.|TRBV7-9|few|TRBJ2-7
CASSPQGYYEQYF
TGTGCCAGCAGCCCGCAGGGGTACTACGAGCAGTACTTC
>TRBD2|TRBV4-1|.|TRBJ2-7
CASSQGEGDYYEQYF
TGCGCCAGCAGCCAAGGGGAAGGGGACTACTACGAGCAGTACTTC